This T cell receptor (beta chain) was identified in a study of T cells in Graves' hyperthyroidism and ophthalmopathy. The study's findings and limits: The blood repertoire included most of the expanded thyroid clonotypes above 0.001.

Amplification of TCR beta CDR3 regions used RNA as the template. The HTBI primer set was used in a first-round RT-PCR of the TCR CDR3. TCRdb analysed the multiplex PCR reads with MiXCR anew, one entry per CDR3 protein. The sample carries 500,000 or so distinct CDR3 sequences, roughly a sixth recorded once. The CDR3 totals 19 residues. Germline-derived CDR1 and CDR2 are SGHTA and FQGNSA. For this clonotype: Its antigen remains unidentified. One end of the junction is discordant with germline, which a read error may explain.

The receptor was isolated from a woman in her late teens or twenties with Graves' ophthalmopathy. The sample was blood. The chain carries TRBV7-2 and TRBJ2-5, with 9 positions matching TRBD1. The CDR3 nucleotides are TGTGCCAGCAGCTTAGATAGCGTGGGGACAGGGTGGTCTGGGGAGACCCAGTGCTTC. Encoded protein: CASSLDSVGTGWSGETQCF.